The 9 T cell receptor beta chains reported below all come from one sample, sequenced in a study of T cell clusters in autoimmune cytopenias. Each sample's input was roughly 230 ng genomic DNA, 38,000 or so genome equivalents. Multiplex touch-down PCR amplified TRB using TRB-A and TRB-B pools in one tube. TCRdb re-called the multiplex PCR reads; one entry per CDR3 protein, DNA not given. The sample holds about 12,000 distinct CDR3 sequences. These same records also appear under a second study, on T cell repertoires in aging, cancer and after chemotherapy.

Sequencing was done on a sample of peripheral blood. The receptors stem from a human donor in good health.

By frequency, this clonotype registers medium-sized (0.01 to 0.1%). V gene TRBV5-4 combines with J gene TRBJ2-2; the D call of TRBD1 rests on TCRdb alone, since no DNA is present to check it. Germline values: CDR1 SGHNT, CDR2 YYREEE (reference sequence). The CDR3 spans 13 residues. CDR3: CASRPQATRELFF. The variable domain in full, completed from reference TRBV5-4 and TRBJ2-2, reads ETGVTQSPTHLIKTRGQQVTLRCSSQSGHNTVSWYQQALGQGPQFIFQYYREEENGRGNFPPRFSGLQFPNYSSELNVNALELDDSALYLCASRPQATRELFFGEGSRLTVL.

The rearrangement links TRBV5-6 to TRBJ2-7; TCRdb selects TRBD2, and the lack of DNA leaves this call unchecked. Germline V gene data show CDR1 as SGHDT and CDR2 as YYEEEE. CDR3 length: 14 amino acids. CDR3 loop: CASSSTGLALEQYF.

The chain has TRBV5-3 and TRBJ1-6. TRBV5-3 is known as an ORF, though its function is uncertain. There are 13 residues in the CDR3. This CDR3 is CARSLEVNSPLHF.

The chain recombines TRBV13 with TRBJ1-1; TCRdb outputs TRBD1, but without DNA this stays unchecked. Looked up from germline, CDR1 is PRHDT and CDR2 is FYEKMQ (reference sequence). The CDR3 covers 16 residues. CDR3 loop: CASSTRGQGEATEAFF.

The chain couples TRBV7-6 to TRBJ1-1. CDR1 SGHVS and CDR2 FNYEAQ come from the germline V gene. The CDR3 contains 13 residues. Here the CDR3 reads CASSRSGSTEAFF.

The V and J genes are TRBV19 and TRBJ1-2; TCRdb's D gene call, TRBD1, goes unchecked for lack of DNA. This CDR3 is 15 amino acids long. CDR1 is LNHDA, CDR2 SQIVND, per germline (reference sequence). CDR3: CASSIDHSTVYGYTF.

The chain is built from TRBV30 and TRBJ2-5; checking the TCRdb D call of TRBD2 is not possible without DNA. The CDR3 totals 14 residues. In germline, CDR1 is GTSNPN, CDR2 SVGIG (reference sequence). Here the CDR3 reads CAWSAGLEGETQYF. Using reference TRBV30 and TRBJ2-5 for the parts outside the CDR3, the full variable domain is SQTIHQWPATLVQPVGSPLSLECTVEGTSNPNLYWYRQAAGRGLQLLFYSVGIGQISSEVPQNLSASRPQDRQFILSSKKLLLSDSGFYLCAWSAGLEGETQYFGPGTRLLVL.

This CDR3 is CAISQGASGELFF. The V call is TRBV10-3, the J call TRBJ2-2; absent DNA, TCRdb's TRBD2 call cannot be checked. CDR3 length: 13 amino acids. Germline V gene lookup returns CDR1 ENHRY and CDR2 SYGVKD.

Considering frequency, this clonotype is medium-sized. The V gene is TRBV29-1, the J gene TRBJ2-6. CDR1 and CDR2 (germline): SQVTM, ANQGSEA. The CDR3 spans 12 residues. The CDR3 is CSGYSGANVLTF. The full variable domain, its missing parts supplied by reference TRBV29-1 and TRBJ2-6, is SAVISQKPSRDICQRGTSLTIQCQVDSQVTMMFWYRQQPGQSLTLIATANQGSEATYESGFVIDKFPISRPNLTFSTLTVSNMSPEDSSIYLCSGYSGANVLTFGAGSRLTVL.